This T cell receptor (beta chain) appears in the sequencing data of a study of blood T cells in healthy people across ages. V shed 6 bases and J shed 7 bases, with 25 bases lying between them. The CDR3 consists of 17 residues. CDR1 SNHLY and CDR2 FYNNEI come from the germline V gene. The use of a sample-barcoded 5' primer and a J-beta primer mix characterized a second PCR of roughly 6 to 11 cycles. TCRdb recomputed calls from the 5' RACE reads with MiXCR, one row per CDR3 protein. The sample has approximately 290,000 distinct CDR3 sequences; around 30% are singletons. This clonotype originated in a woman aged 70-85 years in good health. What was sequenced was blood. The genes are TRBV2 and TRBJ2-1; D is unresolved. DNA of the CDR3: TGTGCCAGCAGCCAAGATCCCCTGGGATTTAGTGAAAATGAGCAGTTCTTC. Translating gives CASSQDPLGFSENEQFF.